The 13 T cell receptor beta chains listed next were all sequenced from one sample in a study of T cells in Graves' hyperthyroidism and ophthalmopathy. Amplified TCR beta CDR3 regions derived from RNA transcripts. First-round RT-PCR with HTBI primers amplified the TCR CDR3 region. Using its own MiXCR run on the multiplex PCR reads, TCRdb lists one record per CDR3 protein. Of around 300,000 distinct CDR3 sequences listed, 13% are singletons. The sequenced sample consisted of blood. The receptors derive from a woman younger than 45 with Graves' hyperthyroidism that later progressed to Graves' ophthalmopathy.

This clonotype showed up many times. V gene TRBV10-3 combines with J gene TRBJ1-1; perhaps TRBD1 as D (6 bases). Trimming removed 6 bases at V and 4 bases at J, with 12 bases between. The CDR3 loop spans 13 amino acids. Germline-derived CDR1 and CDR2 are ENHRY and SYGVKD. Here the CDR3 DNA reads TGTGCCATCAGATCAACAGGGCCCACTGAAGCTTTCTTT. It codes for CAIRSTGPTEAFF.

This clonotype turned up a few times. This rearrangement joins TRBV19 to TRBJ2-2, with 9 bases aligning to TRBD1. The J segment lost 5 bases and the V segment lost 7 bases, leaving 5 bases of the junction unmatched. CDR3 size: 14 residues. The germline gives CDR1 LNHDA, CDR2 SQIVND (reference sequence). CDR3 nucleotides: TGTGCCAGTAACCCGGGACAGGGAACCGGGGAGCTGTTTTTT. It translates to CASNPGQGTGELFF.

The chain employs TRBV4-3 and TRBJ1-2, with D hard to call. CDR1 is LGHNA, CDR2 YSLEER, per germline. The CDR3 spans 14 residues. V lost 6 bases to trimming and J lost 4 bases, with 15 bases between them. The CDR3 loop is CASSQEGWGYGYTF. The CDR3 region has the DNA TGCGCCAGCAGTCAGGAAGGGTGGGGCTATGGCTACACCTTC.

This clonotype turned up a few times. One end of the junction does not line up with germline, which may come from a read error. The rearrangement links TRBV6-2 or TRBV6-3 to TRBJ2-7; D is possibly TRBD1 (5 bases). The germline gives CDR1 MNHEY, CDR2 SVGEGT. The CDR3 has 14 amino acids. The CDR3, as DNA: TGTGCCAGCAGTTTCGACAGATACTCCTACGAGCAGCACTTC. It yields the protein CASSFDRYSYEQHF.

In this sample, this clonotype turned up many times. The chain links TRBV28 to TRBJ1-1; possibly TRBD1 for D (6 bases). Trimming left V 5 bases short and J 2 bases short, with 9 bases between. The CDR3 runs to 13 residues. From germline, CDR1 is MDHEN and CDR2 SYDVKM. DNA for the CDR3: TGTGCCAGCAGTGAGGGGACAAACACTGAAGCTTTCTTT. It codes for CASSEGTNTEAFF.

This clonotype showed up many times. J is TRBJ2-3 and V is TRBV5-1; no definite D call. The CDR3 totals 15 residues. Germline V gene sequence: CDR1 SGHRS, CDR2 YFSETQ. The germline V and J ends were trimmed by 0 bases and 4 bases, with 12 bases remaining between them. The chain's CDR3 is CASSLESHFPDTQYF. In DNA form, the CDR3 reads TGCGCCAGCAGCTTGGAAAGCCATTTCCCAGATACGCAGTATTTT. The full variable domain, in which reference TRBV5-1 and TRBJ2-3 provide the parts outside the CDR3, is KAGVTQTPRYLIKTRGQQVTLSCSPISGHRSVSWYQQTPGQGLQFLFEYFSETQRNKGNFPGRFSGRQFSNSRSEMNVSTLELGDSALYLCASSLESHFPDTQYFGPGTRLTVL.

This clonotype was observed at least ten times. This chain connects TRBV30 to TRBJ2-5, with D tentatively TRBD1 or TRBD2 (9 bases each). Trimming shortened V by 4 bases and J by 7 bases, and 16 bases separated the two germline ends. This CDR3 comprises 13 residues. The germline CDR1 and CDR2 sequences are GTSNPN and SVGIG (reference sequence). The DNA of the CDR3 is TGTGCCTGGAACAGGGGGCGGGAGGGGACCCAGTACTTC. Its translation: CAWNRGREGTQYF.

This clonotype has a count of ten or more. CDR3 region: CASSLAGTGSNVYTF. In DNA form, the CDR3 reads TGTGCCAGCAGTTTGGCAGGAACAGGATCAAATGTCTACACCTTC. The genes are TRBV28 and TRBJ1-2, with D tentatively TRBD1 (5 bases). The ends were cut back, 3 bases at V and 10 bases at J, with 21 bases in the middle. Looked up from germline, CDR1 is MDHEN and CDR2 is SYDVKM. This CDR3 has 15 residues.

This clonotype came up many times. The V and J genes are TRBV20-1 and TRBJ1-4; D is possibly TRBD1 (5 bases). The CDR3 is made up of 16 amino acids. Trimming removed 3 bases from V and 3 bases from J, with 17 bases in between. Germline V gene lookup returns CDR1 DFQATT and CDR2 SNEGSKA (reference sequence). The CDR3 loop reads CSARGLEGQSNEKLFF. DNA of the CDR3: TGCAGTGCTAGGGGTTTGGAAGGACAATCTAATGAAAAACTGTTTTTT.

In its sample, this clonotype was seen many times. The chain uses TRBV28 and TRBJ2-5; 10 bases fit TRBD1. V shed 4 bases, J shed 4 bases, and the junction held 6 bases outside the gene matches. This CDR3 has 15 residues. Germline values: CDR1 MDHEN, CDR2 SYDVKM. The CDR3 bases are TGTGCCAGCAGTTCGACAGGGGGCGCAAGAGAGACCCAGTACTTC. It specifies CASSSTGGARETQYF.

This clonotype appeared many times. CDR3 amino acids: CASRRDNYNEQFF. The CDR3 nucleotides read TGTGCCAGCAGGCGGGACAACTACAATGAGCAGTTCTTC. The chain uses TRBV12-3 or TRBV12-4 and TRBJ2-1; tentatively, D is TRBD1 or TRBD2 (6 bases each). The CDR3 has 13 residues. V was trimmed by 6 bases and J by 3 bases, leaving 9 bases between them.

Many counts were recorded for this clonotype. V usage is TRBV27 and J usage is TRBJ2-2; D is undetermined. The CDR3 is made up of 13 amino acids. The V and J ends lost 11 bases and 3 bases respectively, with 13 bases between them. The germline V gene has CDR1 MNHEY and CDR2 SMNVEV (reference sequence). The CDR3 nucleotides are TGTGCCTCCAAGGGCTTGGACACCGGGGAGCTGTTTTTT. Translated: CASKGLDTGELFF.

This clonotype has at least ten counts. The J gene is TRBJ2-3, the V gene TRBV4-3; 9 bases are shared with TRBD2. Trimming cost V 2 bases and J 4 bases; bases outside gene matches: 10. CDR3 length equals 17 residues. Looked up from germline, CDR1 is LGHNA and CDR2 is YSLEER. The CDR3: CASSQKGLAGWSDTQYF. The CDR3 DNA reads TGCGCCAGCAGCCAAAAAGGTCTAGCGGGATGGTCAGATACGCAGTATTTT.